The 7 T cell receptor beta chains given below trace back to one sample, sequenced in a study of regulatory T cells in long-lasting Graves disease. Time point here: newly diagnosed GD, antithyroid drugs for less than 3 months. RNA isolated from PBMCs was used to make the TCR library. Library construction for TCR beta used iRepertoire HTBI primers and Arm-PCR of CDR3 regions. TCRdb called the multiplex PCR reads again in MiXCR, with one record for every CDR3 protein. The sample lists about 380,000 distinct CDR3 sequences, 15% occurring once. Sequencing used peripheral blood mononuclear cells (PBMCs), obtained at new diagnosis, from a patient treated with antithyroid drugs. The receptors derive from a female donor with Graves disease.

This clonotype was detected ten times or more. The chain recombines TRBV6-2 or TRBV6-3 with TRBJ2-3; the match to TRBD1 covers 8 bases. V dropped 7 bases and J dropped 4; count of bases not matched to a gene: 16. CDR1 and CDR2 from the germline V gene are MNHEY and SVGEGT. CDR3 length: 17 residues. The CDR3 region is CASTGGSIGWEADTQYF. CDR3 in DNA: TGTGCCAGCACAGGGGGCTCGATAGGCTGGGAGGCAGATACGCAGTATTTT.

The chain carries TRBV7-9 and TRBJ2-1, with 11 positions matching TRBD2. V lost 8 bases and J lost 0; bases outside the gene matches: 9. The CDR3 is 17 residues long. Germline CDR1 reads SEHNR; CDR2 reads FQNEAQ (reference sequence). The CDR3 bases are TGTGCCAGCTCACCTCGACTAGCGGGACCCTCCTACAATGAGCAGTTCTTC. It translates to CASSPRLAGPSYNEQFF.

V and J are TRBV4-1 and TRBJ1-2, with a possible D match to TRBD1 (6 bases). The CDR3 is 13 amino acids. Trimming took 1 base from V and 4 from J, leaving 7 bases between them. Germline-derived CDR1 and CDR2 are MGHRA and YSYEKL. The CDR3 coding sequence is TGCGCCAGCAGCCAAGCACAGGGCTATGGCTACACCTTC. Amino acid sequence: CASSQAQGYGYTF.

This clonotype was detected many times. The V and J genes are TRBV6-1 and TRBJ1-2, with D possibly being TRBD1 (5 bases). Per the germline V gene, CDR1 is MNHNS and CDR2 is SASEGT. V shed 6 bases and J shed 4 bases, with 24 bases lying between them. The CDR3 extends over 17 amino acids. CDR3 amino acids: CASSSGRTPGLAYGYTF. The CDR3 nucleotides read TGTGCCAGCAGCTCGGGACGGACGCCTGGGCTGGCCTATGGCTACACCTTC.

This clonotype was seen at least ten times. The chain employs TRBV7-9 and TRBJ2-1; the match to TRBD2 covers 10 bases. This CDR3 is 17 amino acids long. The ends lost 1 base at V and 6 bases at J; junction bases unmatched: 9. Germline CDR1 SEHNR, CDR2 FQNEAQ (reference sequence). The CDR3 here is CASSLGTAGGPRNEQFF. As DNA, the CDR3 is TGTGCCAGCAGCTTAGGAACAGCGGGGGGGCCCCGCAATGAGCAGTTCTTC.

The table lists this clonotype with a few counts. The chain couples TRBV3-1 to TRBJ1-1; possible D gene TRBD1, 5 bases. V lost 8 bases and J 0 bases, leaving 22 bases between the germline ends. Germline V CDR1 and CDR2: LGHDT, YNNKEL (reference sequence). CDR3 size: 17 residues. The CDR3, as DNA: TGTGCCAGCTCACCCCGTGGGGTGGCGGACATGAACACTGAAGCTTTCTTT. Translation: CASSPRGVADMNTEAFF.

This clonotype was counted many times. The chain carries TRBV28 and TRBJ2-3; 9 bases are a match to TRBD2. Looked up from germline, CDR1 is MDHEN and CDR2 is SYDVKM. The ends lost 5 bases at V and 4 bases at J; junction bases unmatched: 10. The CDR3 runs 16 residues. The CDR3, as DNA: TGTGCCAGCAGTCAAATAGCGGGAGTTTGGGCAGATACGCAGTATTTT. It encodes CASSQIAGVWADTQYF.